This paragraph covers one TCR beta chain sequence. Its antigen is undetermined. These data are taken from a study of post-analysis software for immune sequencing data. General observations from the study: Roughly 5 TRBV segments, including TRBV5-6, TRBV5-1 and TRBV20-1, were more frequent in patients than controls.

The germline V and J ends were trimmed by 6 bases and 8 bases, with 10 bases remaining between them. The CDR3 has 11 residues. Germline V gives CDR1 SGHVS, CDR2 FQNEAQ. Included in the TCR beta cDNA libraries were unique molecular identifiers. TCRdb reprocessed the PCR reads with MiXCR, giving one entry per CDR3 protein. Of a few hundred thousand distinct CDR3 sequences in the sample, around 33% were seen once. Sequenced: blood. This clonotype originated in a girl under 18 with multiple sclerosis. The chain couples TRBV7-8 to TRBJ1-1; no clear D gene. The CDR3 loop reads CASSKQREAFF. In DNA form, the CDR3 reads TGTGCCAGCAGTAAACAGAGGGAAGCTTTCTTT. Full variable domain (rest looked up from reference TRBV7-8 and TRBJ1-1): GAGVSQSPRYKVAKRGQDVALRCDPISGHVSLFWYQQALGQGPEFLTYFQNEAQLDKSGLPSDRFFAERPEGSVSTLKIQRTQQEDSAVYLCASSKQREAFFGQGTRLTVV.